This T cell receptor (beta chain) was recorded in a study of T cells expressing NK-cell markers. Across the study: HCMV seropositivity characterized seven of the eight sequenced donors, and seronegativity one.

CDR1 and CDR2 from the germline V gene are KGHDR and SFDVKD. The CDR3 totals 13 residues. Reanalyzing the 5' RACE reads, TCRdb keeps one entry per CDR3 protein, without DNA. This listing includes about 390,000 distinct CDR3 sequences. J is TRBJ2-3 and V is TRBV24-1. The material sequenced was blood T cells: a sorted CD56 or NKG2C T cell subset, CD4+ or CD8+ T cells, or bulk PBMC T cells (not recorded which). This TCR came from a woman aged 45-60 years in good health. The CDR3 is CATSDTDPDTQYF.